One and the same sample provided the 22 T cell receptor beta chains below, sequenced in a study of T cells in Graves' hyperthyroidism and ophthalmopathy. The investigators amplified TCR beta CDR3 regions from RNA transcripts. In the first-round RT-PCR of the TCR CDR3, the HTBI primer set was used. TCRdb passed the multiplex PCR reads through MiXCR, listing each CDR3 protein once. The data show around 620,000 distinct CDR3 sequences, about a sixth seen once. The specimen was blood. The receptor set was obtained from a woman in her 30s with Graves' hyperthyroidism.

This clonotype came up many times. The V call is TRBV30, the J call TRBJ2-3; TRBD2 aligns across 14 bases. Per the germline V gene, CDR1 is GTSNPN and CDR2 is SVGIG (reference sequence). The V segment lost 5 bases and the J segment 9 bases; nucleotides outside the gene matches: 4. The CDR3 consists of 13 residues. The CDR3 loop is CAWAGLAGDTQYF. The CDR3 region has the DNA TGTGCCTGGGCGGGACTAGCGGGAGACACGCAGTATTTT.

This clonotype has at least ten counts. This sequence joins TRBV6-2 or TRBV6-3 and TRBJ2-5; 9 nucleotides line up with TRBD2. V was pared by 6 bases and J by 3 bases, with 2 bases of the junction left unmatched. The germline V gene has CDR1 MNHEY and CDR2 SVGEGT. This CDR3 region has 13 residues. CDR3 amino acids: CASRASGEETQYF. The CDR3 bases are TGTGCCAGCAGGGCTAGCGGGGAAGAGACCCAGTACTTC.

The V and J genes are TRBV11-3 and TRBJ2-3; TRBD2 matches 8 bases. The CDR3 consists of 18 residues. The germline CDR1 and CDR2 sequences are SGHNT and YENEEA. After removal of 6 bases from V and 4 bases from J, the junction contained 18 bases not matched to a gene. CDR3 in amino acids: CASSLPRYSGISSDTQYF. CDR3 in DNA: TGTGCCAGCAGTCTCCCCCGCTATAGCGGGATCTCTTCAGATACGCAGTATTTT.

This clonotype was recorded at least ten times. This sequence joins TRBV6-1 and TRBJ2-7; D perhaps matches TRBD1 (5 bases). Germline assignment: CDR1 MNHNS and CDR2 SASEGT. Trimming removed 8 bases from V and 3 bases from J, with 11 bases in between. This CDR3 is 12 amino acids long. This chain's CDR3 is CASFAGHYEQYF. CDR3 DNA: TGTGCCAGCTTCGCAGGGCACTACGAGCAGTACTTC.

Ten or more counts support this clonotype. The chain employs TRBV10-3 and TRBJ2-7; 10 nucleotides agree with TRBD2. V shed 3 bases and J 4 bases; nucleotides not matched to a gene: 9. In germline, CDR1 is ENHRY, CDR2 SYGVKD. This CDR3 spans 16 amino acids. The CDR3 nucleotides are TGTGCCATCAGTGAATCTAGCGGGAGACTCGTTTACGAGCAGTACTTC. Its translation is CAISESSGRLVYEQYF.

In this sample, this clonotype turned up a few times. The gene calls are TRBV6-1 and TRBJ1-2; D is undetermined. This CDR3 comprises 14 residues. Looked up from germline, CDR1 is MNHNS and CDR2 is SASEGT. Trimming shortened V by 5 bases and J by 4 bases, and 14 bases separated the two germline ends. The DNA of the CDR3 is TGTGCCAGCAGTCCCGGATCCACTTCCTATGGCTACACCTTC. It encodes CASSPGSTSYGYTF.

In its sample, this clonotype was seen many times. This sequence joins TRBV10-3 and TRBJ1-5; D gene ambiguous. There are 14 residues in the CDR3. V was trimmed by 4 bases and J by 1 base, leaving 8 bases between them. The germline V gene encodes CDR1 ENHRY and CDR2 SYGVKD. The CDR3 loop is CAISGARSNQPQHF. CDR3 coding DNA: TGTGCCATCAGTGGCGCCCGGAGCAATCAGCCCCAGCATTTT.

In this sample, this clonotype turned up a few times. The V call is TRBV9, the J call TRBJ1-1; D gene unclear. Germline values: CDR1 SGDLS, CDR2 YYNGEE. V was pared by 6 bases and J by 2 bases, with 11 bases between. The CDR3 sequence is 13 residues long. CDR3 nucleotide sequence: TGTGCCAGCAACCCCCAAGGCAACACTGAAGCTTTCTTT. Residues: CASNPQGNTEAFF. The whole variable domain, remainder taken from reference TRBV9 and TRBJ1-1, is DSGVTQTPKHLITATGQRVTLRCSPRSGDLSVYWYQQSLDQGLQFLIQYYNGEERAKGNILERFSAQQFPDLHSELNLSSLELGDSALYFCASNPQGNTEAFFGQGTRLTVV.

The chain is built from TRBV5-1 and TRBJ2-1; 10 positions agree with TRBD2. This CDR3 has 15 residues. Germline V CDR1 and CDR2: SGHRS, YFSETQ. The V segment lost 4 bases and the J segment 10 bases; nucleotides outside the gene matches: 11. The CDR3 protein is CASSPASRTSGEQFF. CDR3 nucleotides: TGCGCCAGCAGCCCCGCCTCTAGGACTAGCGGAGAGCAGTTCTTC.

The J gene is TRBJ1-6, the V gene TRBV6-5; 7 nucleotides line up with TRBD1. The CDR3 loop spans 16 amino acids. The germline gives CDR1 MNHEY, CDR2 SVGAGI. The ends lost 0 bases at V and 10 bases at J; junction bases unmatched: 9. CDR3 bases: TGTGCCAGCAGTTACTCTAGGGGACAGTTACGCTCACCCCTCCACTTT. This gives the protein CASSYSRGQLRSPLHF.

This clonotype was seen at least ten times. The V and J genes are TRBV27 and TRBJ2-2; D ambiguous. V dropped 1 base and J dropped 1 base, with 13 bases sitting between them. CDR3 length equals 17 residues. Germline V gene sequence: CDR1 MNHEY, CDR2 SMNVEV (reference sequence). The CDR3 coding sequence is TGTGCCAGCAGTTTATATTCGGTGCGAAGGAACACCGGGGAGCTGTTTTTT. Encoded protein: CASSLYSVRRNTGELFF.

In its sample, this clonotype was seen many times. V usage is TRBV30 and J usage is TRBJ1-5; 9 bases map to TRBD1. J gave up 7 bases and V 3 bases, and 10 bases lay outside the gene matches. The CDR3 sequence is 15 residues long. Per the germline V gene, CDR1 is GTSNPN and CDR2 is SVGIG (reference sequence). The CDR3 loop is CAWRASGDRGQPQHF. As DNA, the CDR3 is TGTGCCTGGAGAGCCTCCGGAGACAGGGGGCAGCCCCAGCATTTT. Full variable domain (missing parts from reference TRBV30 and TRBJ1-5): SQTIHQWPATLVQPVGSPLSLECTVEGTSNPNLYWYRQAAGRGLQLLFYSVGIGQISSEVPQNLSASRPQDRQFILSSKKLLLSDSGFYLCAWRASGDRGQPQHFGDGTRLSIL.

The chain couples TRBV7-2 to TRBJ1-3; no reliable D call. The germline gives CDR1 SGHTA, CDR2 FQGNSA. The V end was cut by 7 bases, the J end by 3 bases, with 22 bases between. The CDR3 extends over 17 amino acids. This CDR3 reads CASNPREGTVVGNTIYF. The CDR3 region has the DNA TGTGCCAGCAACCCTCGGGAGGGAACAGTTGTTGGAAACACCATATATTTT.

This clonotype was seen repeatedly, ten times or more. The rearrangement links TRBV7-2 to TRBJ2-1; 9 positions agree with TRBD1. Germline CDR1 is SGHTA and CDR2 is FQGNSA. J gave up 7 bases and V 4 bases, and 5 bases lay outside the gene matches. The CDR3 runs to 14 residues. Here the CDR3 DNA reads TGTGCCAGCAGCTACGACAGGGGGGAGAATGAGCAGTTCTTC. Translation: CASSYDRGENEQFF.

This clonotype occurred a few times. Just one base apart from a much larger clone, this may be a read error. The chain couples TRBV7-2 to TRBJ2-1; TRBD1 might be the D (6 bases). Per germline, CDR1 SGHTA and CDR2 FQGNSA. The CDR3 runs 14 residues. CDR3 bases: TGTGCCAGCAGCTTAGGTTGGGGGCCGAATGAGCAGCTCTTC. Translation gives CASSLGWGPNEQLF.

This clonotype was recorded many times. DNA of the CDR3: TGTGCCTGGAGTTGGGGCGGGAGGAACGAGCAGTACTTC. The encoded protein is CAWSWGGRNEQYF. J is TRBJ2-7 and V is TRBV30; TRBD2 matches at 8 bases. This CDR3 is built from 13 residues. CDR1 is GTSNPN, CDR2 SVGIG, per germline (reference sequence). V lost 2 bases, J lost 5 bases, and 5 bases stayed unmatched.

This clonotype came up many times. The rearrangement joins TRBV29-1 to TRBJ2-5; tentative D call: TRBD1 (5 bases). CDR1 SQVTM and CDR2 ANQGSEA come from the germline V gene. This CDR3 is built from 12 residues. V was pared by 5 bases and J by 5 bases, with 12 bases between. The DNA of the CDR3 is TGCAGCGTTCAGGGTCCCGGGGAGACCCAGTACTTC. Amino acid sequence: CSVQGPGETQYF.

At least ten counts were recorded for this clonotype. The chain joins TRBV11-2 to TRBJ2-1, with 9 bases fitting TRBD1. The junction had 7 bases not matched to a gene; V was cut back by 5 bases and J by 8 bases. Germline V lookup: CDR1 SGHAT, CDR2 FQNNGV. The CDR3 is 14 residues long. In nucleotides, the CDR3 is TGTGCCAGCAGCAAATGGACAGGGGAGGATGAGCAGTTCTTC. It yields the protein CASSKWTGEDEQFF.

This clonotype was counted ten times or more. The J gene is TRBJ2-3, the V gene TRBV11-2, with 9 bases aligning to TRBD2. Germline CDR1 reads SGHAT; CDR2 reads FQNNGV. The V and J ends lost 2 bases and 3 bases, in that order; junction bases with no gene match: 6. This CDR3 has 16 amino acids. This chain's CDR3 is CASSLLAGGNTDTQYF. The CDR3, as DNA: TGTGCCAGCAGCTTACTGGCGGGAGGGAATACAGATACGCAGTATTTT.

This clonotype has a count of ten or more. The rearrangement links TRBV24-1 to TRBJ1-1, with 8 bases matching TRBD1. The CDR3 contains 15 residues. Germline CDR1 reads KGHDR; CDR2 reads SFDVKD. The V and J ends lost 2 bases and 1 base, in that order; junction bases with no gene match: 2. The CDR3 DNA reads as TGTGCCACCAGTGATTCCGGGACAGGGAACACTGAAGCTTTCTTT. This sequence encodes CATSDSGTGNTEAFF.

The CDR3 nucleotides read TGCAGTGCTACCGGAACTAGCGGGAGGTCCTACAATGAGCAGTTCTTC. Translated: CSATGTSGRSYNEQFF. The V call is TRBV20-1, the J call TRBJ2-1; 12 bases match TRBD2. The ends lost 4 bases at V and 1 base at J; junction bases unmatched: 5. Germline V gene lookup returns CDR1 DFQATT and CDR2 SNEGSKA (reference sequence). The CDR3 has 16 residues.

This clonotype was detected only a few times. The rearrangement uses TRBV6-2 or TRBV6-3 and TRBJ1-1, with D perhaps TRBD1 (6 bases). With 7 bases removed from V and 8 bases from J, the gap between germline ends came to 11 bases. The germline CDR1 and CDR2 sequences are MNHEY and SVGEGT. The CDR3 contains 11 residues. CDR3 nucleotide sequence: TGTGCCAGCACTTTAGGACAGGAAGCTTTCTTT. Translating gives CASTLGQEAFF.